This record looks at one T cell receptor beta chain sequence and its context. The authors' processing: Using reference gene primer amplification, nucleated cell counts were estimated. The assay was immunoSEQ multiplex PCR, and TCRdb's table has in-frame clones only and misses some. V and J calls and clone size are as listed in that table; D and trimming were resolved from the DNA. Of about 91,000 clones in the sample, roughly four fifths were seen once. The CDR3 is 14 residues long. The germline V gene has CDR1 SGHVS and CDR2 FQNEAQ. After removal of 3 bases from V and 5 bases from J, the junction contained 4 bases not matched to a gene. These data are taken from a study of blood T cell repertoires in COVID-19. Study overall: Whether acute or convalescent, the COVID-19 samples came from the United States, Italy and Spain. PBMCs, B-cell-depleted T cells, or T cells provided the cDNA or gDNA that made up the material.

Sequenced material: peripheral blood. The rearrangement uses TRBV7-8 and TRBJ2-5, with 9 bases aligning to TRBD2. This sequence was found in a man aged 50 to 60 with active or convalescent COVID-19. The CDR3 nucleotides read TGTGCCAGCAGCTTGACTAGCGGAATTGAGACCCAGTACTTC. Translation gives CASSLTSGIETQYF. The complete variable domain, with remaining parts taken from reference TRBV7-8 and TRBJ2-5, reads GAGVSQSPRYKVAKRGQDVALRCDPISGHVSLFWYQQALGQGPEFLTYFQNEAQLDKSGLPSDRFFAERPEGSVSTLKIQRTQQEDSAVYLCASSLTSGIETQYFGPGTRLLVL.